Listed here are 21 T cell receptor beta chains from one sample, sequenced in a study of T-cell memory formation after mild COVID-19. TCRdb re-analysed the 5' RACE reads in MiXCR, keeping a single row per CDR3 protein. Of 210,000 or so distinct CDR3 sequences in the sample, roughly a tenth were seen once. Source material: PBMCs or a T cell subset sorted from them (not recorded which). Source of these receptors: a man aged 18 to 35 who had mild COVID-19 (a few samples of this study predate the infection). Cell type and time point are not known.

This chain uses TRBV19 with TRBJ1-5; D perhaps matches TRBD1 (6 bases). CDR1 is LNHDA, CDR2 SQIVND, per germline (reference sequence). Between the trimmed V and J ends, which lost 3 bases and 1 base, there was a span of 19 bases. The CDR3 consists of 18 residues. This CDR3 reads CASSIRVAQGRSNQPQHF. The CDR3 DNA is TGTGCCAGTAGTATTCGGGTTGCACAGGGTCGCAGCAATCAGCCCCAGCATTTT. Variable domain in full (rest from reference TRBV19 and TRBJ1-5): DGGITQSPKYLFRKEGQNVTLSCEQNLNHDAMYWYRQDPGQGLRLIYYSQIVNDFQKGDIAEGYSVSREKKESFPLTVTSAQKNPTAFYLCASSIRVAQGRSNQPQHFGDGTRLSIL.

This clonotype was observed a few times. V usage is TRBV7-8 and J usage is TRBJ2-6, with D hard to call. With 5 bases removed from V and 4 bases from J, the gap between germline ends came to 15 bases. Germline V lookup: CDR1 SGHVS, CDR2 FQNEAQ. CDR3 length equals 16 residues. In DNA form, the CDR3 reads TGTGCCAGCAGCGCGCTTGCAAGCTCCGGGGCCAACGTCCTGACTTTC. Protein product: CASSALASSGANVLTF. The full variable domain, in which reference TRBV7-8 and TRBJ2-6 provide the parts outside the CDR3, is GAGVSQSPRYKVAKRGQDVALRCDPISGHVSLFWYQQALGQGPEFLTYFQNEAQLDKSGLPSDRFFAERPEGSVSTLKIQRTQQEDSAVYLCASSALASSGANVLTFGAGSRLTVL.

This clonotype showed up just a few times. The chain employs TRBV29-1 and TRBJ1-1; 9 bases fit TRBD1. The V gene's germline CDR1 is SQVTM and CDR2 ANQGSEA. V lost 3 bases to trimming and J lost 6 bases; unmatched junction nucleotides: 14. This CDR3 region has 16 residues. The CDR3 DNA is TGCAGCGTTGATAGGGTGAGGGGGACAGGGATCCCTGAAGCTTTCTTT. Translation gives CSVDRVRGTGIPEAFF.

V and J are TRBV5-1 and TRBJ2-3; 11 bases are shared with TRBD2. Looked up from germline, CDR1 is SGHRS and CDR2 is YFSETQ. The CDR3 is 15 amino acids. Trimming took 5 bases from V and 4 from J; bases not matched to a gene: 6. In DNA, the CDR3 is TGCGCCAGCAGTTCACTAGCGGGGGTGGCAGATACGCAGTATTTT. Its protein is CASSSLAGVADTQYF.

The V call is TRBV5-1, the J call TRBJ2-6; 7 nucleotides align to TRBD1. J was trimmed by 3 bases and V by 4 bases; bases with no gene match: 16. The CDR3 contains 19 residues. In germline, CDR1 is SGHRS, CDR2 YFSETQ. In DNA, the CDR3 is TGCGCCAGCAGCCAGGGACAGTTGGCCGGGTTTGGTGGGGCCAACGTCCTGACTTTC. This sequence encodes CASSQGQLAGFGGANVLTF.

In this sample, this clonotype turned up many times. The chain is built from TRBV7-9 and TRBJ2-2; D is perhaps TRBD1 or TRBD2 (5 bases each). CDR3 length: 16 residues. Trimming took 5 bases from V and 1 from J, leaving 14 bases between them. Looked up from germline, CDR1 is SEHNR and CDR2 is FQNEAQ (reference sequence). The CDR3 bases are TGTGCCAGCAGCCCTCGTGGGGGTATGAACACCGGGGAGCTGTTTTTT. Amino acid sequence: CASSPRGGMNTGELFF.

This clonotype was counted a few times. The genes are TRBV20-1 and TRBJ1-4, with TRBD1 matching 7 bases. V lost 1 base and J lost 5; bases outside the gene matches: 4. CDR1 is DFQATT and CDR2 is SNEGSKA in the germline V gene (reference sequence). The CDR3 is 14 residues long. The DNA of the CDR3 is TGCAGTGCTAGAGGTCAGGGGGGGAATGAAAAACTGTTTTTT. Amino acid sequence: CSARGQGGNEKLFF.

This clonotype turned up a few times. The V and J genes are TRBV20-1 and TRBJ2-5, with TRBD2 identical over 11 bases. The CDR3 is 15 amino acids. With 3 bases clipped from V and 0 bases from J, the junction kept 3 bases outside the gene matches. Per germline, CDR1 DFQATT and CDR2 SNEGSKA (reference sequence). The CDR3 nucleotides are TGCAGTGCTAGGGGGACTAGCGGAGACCAAGAGACCCAGTACTTC. Translating gives CSARGTSGDQETQYF.

This chain's CDR3 is CASTQFGGLGEKLFF. CDR3 coding DNA: TGTGCCAGCACACAATTTGGGGGGCTAGGAGAAAAACTGTTTTTT. The chain combines TRBV12-3 or TRBV12-4 with TRBJ1-4, with D maybe TRBD1 (6 bases). The CDR3 runs to 15 residues. V lost 7 bases and J 8 bases, leaving 20 bases between the germline ends.

This chain joins TRBV11-2 and TRBJ2-3, with 8 positions matching TRBD2. V gave up 4 bases and J gave up 1 base; unmatched junction bases: 1. The germline V gene has CDR1 SGHAT and CDR2 FQNNGV. The CDR3 has 14 residues. Here the CDR3 reads CASSSGGGTDTQYF. CDR3 in DNA: TGTGCCAGCAGCTCCGGGGGGGGCACAGATACGCAGTATTTT.

This clonotype was observed a few times. V usage is TRBV2 and J usage is TRBJ2-3; D uncertain. The CDR3 length is 14 residues. The germline V gene has CDR1 SNHLY and CDR2 FYNNEI. V was clipped by 0 bases and J by 3 bases, with 7 bases between them. CDR3 nucleotides: TGTGCCAGCAGTGAAGCGCTGAGGACAGATACGCAGTATTTT. The encoded protein is CASSEALRTDTQYF.

This clonotype has ten or more counts. Written as DNA, the CDR3 is TGTGCCAGCAGCCCAAGCGGGGGTGCAGATACGCAGTATTTT. This encodes CASSPSGGADTQYF. The chain recombines TRBV11-2 with TRBJ2-3, with TRBD2 matching over 8 bases. J lost 4 bases, V lost 5 bases, and 5 bases had no gene match. The CDR3 contains 14 residues. Germline CDR1 is SGHAT and CDR2 is FQNNGV.

The V call is TRBV5-1, the J call TRBJ2-1; the match to TRBD2 covers 7 bases. The CDR3 runs to 17 residues. The J segment lost 0 bases and the V segment lost 4 bases, leaving 10 bases of the junction unmatched. CDR1 is SGHRS, CDR2 YFSETQ, per germline. The CDR3 here is CASSEPGGRSSYNEQFF. The CDR3 DNA reads TGCGCCAGCAGCGAACCGGGAGGTAGGAGCTCCTACAATGAGCAGTTCTTC.

This clonotype turned up a few times. CDR3 in DNA: TGCGCCAGCAGCCAAGACGGTCTAGCGGGGGGGAACACCGGGGAGCTGTTTTTT. As protein: CASSQDGLAGGNTGELFF. The J gene is TRBJ2-2, the V gene TRBV4-3, with 11 bases identical to TRBD2. The CDR3 sequence is 18 residues long. V lost 0 bases and J lost 1; bases outside the gene matches: 4. The germline V gene encodes CDR1 LGHNA and CDR2 YSLEER.

This clonotype was seen a few times. J is TRBJ1-1 and V is TRBV5-6; D might be TRBD1 (6 bases). Germline CDR1 and CDR2: SGHDT and YYEEEE. V was cut by 4 bases and J by 3 bases, with 13 bases left in between. This CDR3 is built from 14 residues. CDR3 sequence: CASSRRGPDTEAFF. Here the CDR3 DNA reads TGTGCCAGCAGCCGCCGGGGGCCGGACACTGAAGCTTTCTTT.

V usage is TRBV20-1 and J usage is TRBJ1-6, with 9 bases matching TRBD1. From germline, CDR1 is DFQATT and CDR2 SNEGSKA (reference sequence). CDR3 length: 16 residues. The trim removed 1 base at V and 6 bases at J, leaving 7 bases unmatched. CDR3 sequence (DNA): TGCAGTGCTAGAGTGGGTGGGGACAGGGTTAATTCACCCCTCCACTTT. As protein: CSARVGGDRVNSPLHF.

V is TRBV5-6 and J is TRBJ2-7; D uncertain. The CDR3 covers 11 residues. CDR1 and CDR2 from the germline V gene are SGHDT and YYEEEE. Trimming pared 3 bases from V and 6 bases from J, leaving 7 bases between. This CDR3 reads CASSSYTEQYF. The CDR3 DNA reads as TGTGCCAGCAGCTCTTACACCGAGCAGTACTTC. Based on the CDR3 plus reference TRBV5-6 and TRBJ2-7, the full variable domain is DAGVTQSPTHLIKTRGQQVTLRCSPKSGHDTVSWYQQALGQGPQFIFQYYEEEERQRGNFPDRFSGHQFPNYSSELNVNALLLGDSALYLCASSSYTEQYFGPGTRLTVT.

The chain couples TRBV10-3 to TRBJ2-1; D not certain. The V end was cut by 4 bases, the J end by 12 bases, with 22 bases between. The germline CDR1 and CDR2 sequences are ENHRY and SYGVKD. CDR3 length equals 15 residues. In nucleotides, the CDR3 is TGTGCCATCAGTGCGGGTATTGAGTACGAACTGCGGCAGTTCTTC. It encodes CAISAGIEYELRQFF.

CDR3: CSARTASNQPQHF. In DNA form, the CDR3 reads TGCAGTGCCCGGACAGCTAGCAATCAGCCCCAGCATTTT. V gene TRBV20-1 combines with J gene TRBJ1-5; a possible D gene is TRBD1 (6 bases). V was cut by 6 bases and J by 0 bases, with 9 bases left in between. The germline gives CDR1 DFQATT, CDR2 SNEGSKA (reference sequence). This CDR3 spans 13 amino acids.

This clonotype was seen only a few times. The chain has TRBV5-4 and TRBJ1-6; D may be TRBD1 (5 bases). CDR1 is SGHNT and CDR2 is YYREEE in the germline V gene (reference sequence). The CDR3 is made up of 15 amino acids. Trimming took off 0 bases at V and 10 bases at J, with 14 bases between the two ends. CDR3 in amino acids: CASSLGPGKGSPLHF. The DNA for the CDR3 is TGTGCCAGCAGCTTGGGCCCGGGAAAGGGGTCACCCCTCCACTTT.

This clonotype was recorded at least ten times. This rearrangement joins TRBV12-3 or TRBV12-4 to TRBJ2-5; 9 bases agree with TRBD2. This CDR3 is built from 15 residues. V lost 3 bases, J lost 2 bases, and 4 bases stayed unmatched. CDR3 in amino acids: CASSFLAGSQETQYF. The CDR3 nucleotides are TGTGCCAGCAGTTTCCTAGCGGGGTCTCAAGAGACCCAGTACTTC.